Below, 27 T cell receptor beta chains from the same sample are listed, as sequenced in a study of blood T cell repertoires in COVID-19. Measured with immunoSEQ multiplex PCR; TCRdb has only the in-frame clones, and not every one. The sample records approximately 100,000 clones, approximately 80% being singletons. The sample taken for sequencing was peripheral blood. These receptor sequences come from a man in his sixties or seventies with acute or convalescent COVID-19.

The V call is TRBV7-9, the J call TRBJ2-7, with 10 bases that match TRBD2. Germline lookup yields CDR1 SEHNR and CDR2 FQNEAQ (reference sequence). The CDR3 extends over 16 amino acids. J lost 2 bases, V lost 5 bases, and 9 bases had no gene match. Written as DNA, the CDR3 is TGTGCCAGCAGCCAAGGGCTAGCGGGAGTCCCCTACGAGCAGTACTTC. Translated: CASSQGLAGVPYEQYF. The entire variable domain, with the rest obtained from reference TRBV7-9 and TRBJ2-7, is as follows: DTGVSQNPRHKITKRGQNVTFRCDPISEHNRLYWYRQTLGQGPEFLTYFQNEAQLEKSRLLSDRFSAERPKGSFSTLEIQRTEQGDSAMYLCASSQGLAGVPYEQYFGPGTRLTVT.

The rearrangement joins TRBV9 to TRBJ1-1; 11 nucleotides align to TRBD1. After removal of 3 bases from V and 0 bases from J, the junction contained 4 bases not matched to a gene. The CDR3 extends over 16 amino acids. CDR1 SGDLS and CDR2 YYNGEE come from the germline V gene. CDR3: CASSAGQGVLNTEAFF. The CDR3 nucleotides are TGTGCCAGCAGCGCGGGACAGGGGGTCTTGAACACTGAAGCTTTCTTT.

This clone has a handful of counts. CDR3 DNA: TGTGCCAGCAGCCCAACAATTGGGGGCGCGGGTGGCTACACCTTC. Residues: CASSPTIGGAGGYTF. V usage is TRBV7-9 and J usage is TRBJ1-2; D is possibly TRBD1 (6 bases). Deletions cut 5 bases from V and 7 bases from J, with 20 bases between. The germline V gene encodes CDR1 SEHNR and CDR2 FQNEAQ (reference sequence). The CDR3 is made up of 15 amino acids.

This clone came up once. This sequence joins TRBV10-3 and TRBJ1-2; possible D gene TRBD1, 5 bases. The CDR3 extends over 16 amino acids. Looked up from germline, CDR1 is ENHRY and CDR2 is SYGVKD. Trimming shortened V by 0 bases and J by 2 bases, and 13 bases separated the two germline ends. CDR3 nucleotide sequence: TGTGCCATCAGTGAGTCGGGCGGGACGCGGAACTATGGCTACACCTTC. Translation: CAISESGGTRNYGYTF.

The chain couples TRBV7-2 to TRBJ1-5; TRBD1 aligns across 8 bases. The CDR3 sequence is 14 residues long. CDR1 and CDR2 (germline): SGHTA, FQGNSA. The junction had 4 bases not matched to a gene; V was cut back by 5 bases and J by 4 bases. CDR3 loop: CASSVRGRNQPQHF. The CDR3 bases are TGTGCCAGCAGCGTCAGGGGGCGAAATCAGCCCCAGCATTTT.

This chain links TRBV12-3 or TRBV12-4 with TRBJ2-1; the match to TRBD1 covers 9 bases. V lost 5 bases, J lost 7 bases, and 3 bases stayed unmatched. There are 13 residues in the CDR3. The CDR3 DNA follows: TGTGCCAGCAGTATACAGGGGGCGAATGAGCAGTTCTTC. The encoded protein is CASSIQGANEQFF.

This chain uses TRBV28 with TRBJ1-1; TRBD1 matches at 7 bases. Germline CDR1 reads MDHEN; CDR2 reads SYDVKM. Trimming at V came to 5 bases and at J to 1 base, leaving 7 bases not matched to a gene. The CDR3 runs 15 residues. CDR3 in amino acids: CASSRQGRRNTEAFF. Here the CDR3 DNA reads TGTGCCAGCAGTCGACAGGGTAGGCGGAACACTGAAGCTTTCTTT.

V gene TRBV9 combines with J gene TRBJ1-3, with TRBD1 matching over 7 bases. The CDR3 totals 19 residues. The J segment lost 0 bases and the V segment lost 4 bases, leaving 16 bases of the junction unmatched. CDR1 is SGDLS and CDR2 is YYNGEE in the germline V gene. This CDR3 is CASSSRQGNPFSSGNTIYF. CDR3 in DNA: TGTGCCAGCAGCTCCCGACAGGGCAACCCTTTTTCCTCTGGAAACACCATATATTTT.

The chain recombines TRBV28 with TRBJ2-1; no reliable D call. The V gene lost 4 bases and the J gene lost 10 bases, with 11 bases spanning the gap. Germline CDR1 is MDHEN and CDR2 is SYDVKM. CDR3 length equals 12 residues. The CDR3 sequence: CASSSPPREQFF. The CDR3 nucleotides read TGTGCCAGCAGTTCCCCTCCGAGGGAGCAGTTCTTC.

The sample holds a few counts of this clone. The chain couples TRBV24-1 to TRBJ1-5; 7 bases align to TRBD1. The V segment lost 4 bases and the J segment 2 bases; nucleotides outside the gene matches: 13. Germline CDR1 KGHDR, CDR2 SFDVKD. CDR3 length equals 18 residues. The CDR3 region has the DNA TGTGCCACCAGTGACCGCGGCATGAGGGGGCTCGGCAATCAGCCCCAGCATTTT. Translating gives CATSDRGMRGLGNQPQHF.

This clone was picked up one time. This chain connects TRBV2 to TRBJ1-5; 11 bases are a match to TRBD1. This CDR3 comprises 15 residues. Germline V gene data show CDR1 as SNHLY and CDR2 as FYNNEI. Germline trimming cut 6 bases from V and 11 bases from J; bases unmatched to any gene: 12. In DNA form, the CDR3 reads TGTGCCAGCAGAGACCCGGGACAGGGGGGGTTAGCCCAGCATTTT. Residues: CASRDPGQGGLAQHF.

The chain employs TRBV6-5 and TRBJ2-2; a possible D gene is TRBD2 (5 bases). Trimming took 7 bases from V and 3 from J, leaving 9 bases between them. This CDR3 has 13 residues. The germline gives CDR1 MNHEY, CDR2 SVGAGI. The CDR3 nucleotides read TGTGCCAGCACGAGGGAGCACACCGGGGAGCTGTTTTTT. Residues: CASTREHTGELFF.

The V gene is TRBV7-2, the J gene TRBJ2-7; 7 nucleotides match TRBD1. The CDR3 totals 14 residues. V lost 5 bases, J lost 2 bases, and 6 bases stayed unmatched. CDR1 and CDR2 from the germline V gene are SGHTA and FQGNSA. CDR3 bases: TGTGCCAGCAGCACCCGACAGGGAGCCTACGAGCAGTACTTC. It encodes CASSTRQGAYEQYF.

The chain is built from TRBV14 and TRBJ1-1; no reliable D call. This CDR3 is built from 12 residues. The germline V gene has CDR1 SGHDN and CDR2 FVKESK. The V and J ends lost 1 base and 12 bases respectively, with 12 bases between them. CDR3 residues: CASSQGNYRTFF. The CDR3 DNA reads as TGTGCCAGCAGCCAAGGCAATTACAGAACTTTCTTT.

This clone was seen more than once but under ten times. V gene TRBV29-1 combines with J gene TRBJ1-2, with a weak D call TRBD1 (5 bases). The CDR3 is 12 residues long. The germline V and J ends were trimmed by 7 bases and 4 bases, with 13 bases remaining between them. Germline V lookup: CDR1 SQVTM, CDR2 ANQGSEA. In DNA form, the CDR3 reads TGCAGCGGGGCAGGGTTGGGCTATGGCTACACCTTC. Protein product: CSGAGLGYGYTF. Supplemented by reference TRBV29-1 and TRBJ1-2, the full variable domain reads SAVISQKPSRDICQRGTSLTIQCQVDSQVTMMFWYRQQPGQSLTLIATANQGSEATYESGFVIDKFPISRPNLTFSTLTVSNMSPEDSSIYLCSGAGLGYGYTFGSGTRLTVV.

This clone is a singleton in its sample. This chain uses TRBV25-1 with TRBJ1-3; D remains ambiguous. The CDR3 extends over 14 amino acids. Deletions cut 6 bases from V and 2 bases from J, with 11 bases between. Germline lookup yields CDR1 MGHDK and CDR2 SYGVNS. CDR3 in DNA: TGTGCCAGCAGGGCCGAAACCGCTGGAAACACCATATATTTT. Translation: CASRAETAGNTIYF. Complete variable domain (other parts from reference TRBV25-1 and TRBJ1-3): EADIYQTPRYLVIGTGKKITLECSQTMGHDKMYWYQQDPGMELHLIHYSYGVNSTEKGDLSSESTVSRIRTEHFPLTLESARPSHTSQYLCASRAETAGNTIYFGEGSWLTVV.

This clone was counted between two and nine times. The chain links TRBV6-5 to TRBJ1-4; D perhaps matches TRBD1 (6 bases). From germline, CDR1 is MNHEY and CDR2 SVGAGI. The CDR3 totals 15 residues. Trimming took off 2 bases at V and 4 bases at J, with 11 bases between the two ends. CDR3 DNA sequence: TGTGCCAGCAGTTACCGCGGACAGTTTAATGAAAAACTGTTTTTT. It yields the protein CASSYRGQFNEKLFF.

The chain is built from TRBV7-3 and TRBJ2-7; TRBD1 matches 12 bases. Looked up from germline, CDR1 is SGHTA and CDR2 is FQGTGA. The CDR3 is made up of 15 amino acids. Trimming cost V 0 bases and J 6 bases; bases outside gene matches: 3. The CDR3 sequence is CASSLTGQGATEQYF. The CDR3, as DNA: TGTGCCAGCAGCTTAACGGGACAGGGGGCGACCGAGCAGTACTTC.

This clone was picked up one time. The CDR3 DNA reads TGCGCCAGCAGCTTGATAAGCGGGAGTACTTACAATGAGCAGTTCTTC. This codes for CASSLISGSTYNEQFF. V usage is TRBV5-1 and J usage is TRBJ2-1; 8 bases match TRBD2. CDR3 length equals 16 residues. CDR1 and CDR2 (germline): SGHRS, YFSETQ. V lost 1 base, J lost 4 bases, and 7 bases stayed unmatched.

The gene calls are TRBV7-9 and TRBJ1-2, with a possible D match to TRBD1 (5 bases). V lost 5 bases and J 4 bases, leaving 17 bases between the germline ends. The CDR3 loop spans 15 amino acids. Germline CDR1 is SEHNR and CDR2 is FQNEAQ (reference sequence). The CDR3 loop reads CASSILSGEAYGYTF. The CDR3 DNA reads TGTGCCAGCAGCATTCTTTCGGGGGAGGCCTATGGCTACACCTTC.

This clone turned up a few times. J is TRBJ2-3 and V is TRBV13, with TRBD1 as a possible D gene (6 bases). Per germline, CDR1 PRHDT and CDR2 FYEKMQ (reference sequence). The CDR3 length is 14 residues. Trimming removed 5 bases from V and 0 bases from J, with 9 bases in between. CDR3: CASSDRSSTDTQYF. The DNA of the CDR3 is TGTGCCAGCAGCGACAGGTCTAGCACAGATACGCAGTATTTT.

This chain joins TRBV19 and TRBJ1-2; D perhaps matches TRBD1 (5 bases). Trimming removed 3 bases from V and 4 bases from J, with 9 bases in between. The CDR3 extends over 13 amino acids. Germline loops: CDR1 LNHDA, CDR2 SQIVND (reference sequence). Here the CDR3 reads CASSIGGSYGYTF. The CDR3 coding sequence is TGTGCCAGTAGTATCGGGGGGAGCTATGGCTACACCTTC. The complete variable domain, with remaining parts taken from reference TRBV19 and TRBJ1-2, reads DGGITQSPKYLFRKEGQNVTLSCEQNLNHDAMYWYRQDPGQGLRLIYYSQIVNDFQKGDIAEGYSVSREKKESFPLTVTSAQKNPTAFYLCASSIGGSYGYTFGSGTRLTVV.

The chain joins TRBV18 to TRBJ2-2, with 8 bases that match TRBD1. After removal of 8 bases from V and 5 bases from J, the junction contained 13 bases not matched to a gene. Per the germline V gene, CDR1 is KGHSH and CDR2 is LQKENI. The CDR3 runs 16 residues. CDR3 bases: TGTGCCAGCACGGACGAGGGACAGGCACTAACCGGGGAGCTGTTTTTT. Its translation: CASTDEGQALTGELFF. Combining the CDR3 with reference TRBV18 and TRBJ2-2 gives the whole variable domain NAGVMQNPRHLVRRRGQEARLRCSPMKGHSHVYWYRQLPEEGLKFMVYLQKENIIDESGMPKERFSAEFPKEGPSILRIQQVVRGDSAAYFCASTDEGQALTGELFFGEGSRLTVL.

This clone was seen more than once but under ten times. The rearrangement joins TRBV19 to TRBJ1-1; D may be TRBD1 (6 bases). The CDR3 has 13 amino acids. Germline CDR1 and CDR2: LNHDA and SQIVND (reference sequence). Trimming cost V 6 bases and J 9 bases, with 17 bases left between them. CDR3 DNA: TGTGCCAGTAGCTTCCGAGGGGGGGACCAAGCTTTCTTT. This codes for CASSFRGGDQAFF.

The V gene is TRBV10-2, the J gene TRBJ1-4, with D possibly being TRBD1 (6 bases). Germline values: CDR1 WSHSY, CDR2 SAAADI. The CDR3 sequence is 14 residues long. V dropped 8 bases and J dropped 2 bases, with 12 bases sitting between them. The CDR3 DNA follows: TGCGCCAGCCGCCCTGGACAGACTAATGAAAAACTGTTTTTT. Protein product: CASRPGQTNEKLFF.

CDR3 nucleotide sequence: TGTGCCAGCAGTTCAGCCGTTGGGGCCGAGAACACTGAAGCTTTCTTT. Translation: CASSSAVGAENTEAFF. This rearrangement joins TRBV6-2 or TRBV6-3 to TRBJ1-1; D possibly corresponds to TRBD1 (5 bases). V was clipped by 4 bases and J by 1 base, with 16 bases between them. Per the germline V gene, CDR1 is MNHEY and CDR2 is SVGEGT. CDR3 size: 16 residues.

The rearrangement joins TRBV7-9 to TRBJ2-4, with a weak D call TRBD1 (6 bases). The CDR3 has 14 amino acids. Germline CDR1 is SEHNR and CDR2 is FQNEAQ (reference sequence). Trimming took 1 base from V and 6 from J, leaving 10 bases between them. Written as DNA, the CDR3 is TGTGCCAGCAGCTTAGGGCAGGGGATAAACATTCAGTACTTC. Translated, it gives CASSLGQGINIQYF. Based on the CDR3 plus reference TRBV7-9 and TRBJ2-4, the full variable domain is DTGVSQNPRHKITKRGQNVTFRCDPISEHNRLYWYRQTLGQGPEFLTYFQNEAQLEKSRLLSDRFSAERPKGSFSTLEIQRTEQGDSAMYLCASSLGQGINIQYFGAGTRLSVL.